This entry features one TCR beta chain sequence. What antigen it recognizes has not been identified. From each donor, a roughly 2.6 ml peripheral blood sample was collected into PAXgene tubes and stored at -80 degrees C. Without any T cell sorting, total RNA was extracted from whole blood using the PAXgene blood miRNA kit on an automated QIAcube. Deep TCRalpha and TCRbeta repertoire profiling with unique molecular barcoding was performed on peripheral blood of monozygotic twin pairs concordant or discordant for inflammatory bowel disease. Smoking habits were recorded for all twin pairs, and individuals were classified as current, former or never smokers. The library was built by means of 5' RACE. The input for every TCR library was 3,500 to 4,500 ng of total RNA. cDNA was synthesized with SMARTScribe reverse transcriptase in eight separate reactions per sample. During cDNA synthesis, template switching introduced unique molecular identifiers that contained a 6-nucleotide sample barcode. TCRalpha and TCRbeta cDNA was amplified by two nested PCRs of approximately 17 and 9 cycles, with bead purification after each PCR. Before amplification, cDNA was treated with uracil DNA-glycosylase and purified using the QIAquick PCR purification kit. The second PCR added Illumina TruSeq-compatible adapters along with sample-specific barcodes. TapeStation and Qubit were used to check library quality and concentration, and about 4.5 ng of each library was pooled. Sequencing of pooled libraries was carried out on an Illumina HiSeq2500 single-index Rapid Run using 2 x 100 bp reads and custom sequencing primers. Regarding the original processing steps: UMI-based consensus assembly with MiGEC version 1.2.6 was used to correct PCR and sequencing errors. MiXCR version 2.1.1 handled V(D)J alignment, clonotype assembly and CDR3 extraction. Gene usage, clonotype sharing and MAIT/NKT TCR abundance were normalised by analysing the top 1000, 10 000 and 20 000 clonotypes per sample. After downsampling to 27 000 UMIs, diversity was calculated as the inverse Simpson index using the vegan R package. Paired Mann-Whitney U tests were applied to discordant twin pairs, and Benjamini-Hochberg correction was used for multiple testing. Reads reprocessed by TCRdb are summarized as one entry per CDR3 protein sequence, and DNA is absent. TCRdb assigned the V and J calls; the authors' analysis was not used. The sample has 300,000 to 400,000 distinct CDR3 sequences on record. The ten largest clones add up to just over 2.5% of the sample.

The CDR3 numbers 16 residues from cysteine through phenylalanine. No DNA accompanies this entry. Sequences MDHEN (CDR1) and SYDVKM (CDR2) are obtained from the germline V gene. This record belongs to a study of monozygotic twins with inflammatory bowel disease (dated by TCRdb to the late 2010s). For the study in its entirety: The full study comprised 28 monozygotic twin pairs: nine German pairs (four IBD-concordant, five IBD-discordant) and 19 IBD-discordant Danish pairs. Within discordant pairs, disease-associated traits were sought mainly by comparing IBD patients with their genetically identical healthy co-twins. Each individual had, on average, about 151 000 unique TCRalpha sequences and 181 000 unique TCRbeta sequences available for analysis.

The research as a whole found: Measured by the inverse Simpson index, TCRbeta repertoire diversity was lower in IBD patients than in their healthy co-twins. Repertoire similarity did not differ between concordant and discordant twins, possibly due to limited statistical power. The results gave no support for a single strong signal or clonotype linked to IBD. Compared with healthy twins, IBD patients had fewer clonotypes in common with other individuals, a difference most pronounced in patients showing signs of disease activity. Differing immunosuppressive treatments among patients may have added background noise and inter-individual variability to the repertoires. The analysis was unable to tell apart different T cell subtypes.

Sequenced: blood. The V and J segments used are TRBV28 and TRBJ2-3; lacking DNA, the TRBD2 call made by TCRdb goes unchecked. This clonotype was sampled from a human donor with ulcerative colitis or Crohn's disease, or a healthy co-twin of an affected twin (not recorded which). The CDR3 corresponds to CASSLALAGGSDTQYF.